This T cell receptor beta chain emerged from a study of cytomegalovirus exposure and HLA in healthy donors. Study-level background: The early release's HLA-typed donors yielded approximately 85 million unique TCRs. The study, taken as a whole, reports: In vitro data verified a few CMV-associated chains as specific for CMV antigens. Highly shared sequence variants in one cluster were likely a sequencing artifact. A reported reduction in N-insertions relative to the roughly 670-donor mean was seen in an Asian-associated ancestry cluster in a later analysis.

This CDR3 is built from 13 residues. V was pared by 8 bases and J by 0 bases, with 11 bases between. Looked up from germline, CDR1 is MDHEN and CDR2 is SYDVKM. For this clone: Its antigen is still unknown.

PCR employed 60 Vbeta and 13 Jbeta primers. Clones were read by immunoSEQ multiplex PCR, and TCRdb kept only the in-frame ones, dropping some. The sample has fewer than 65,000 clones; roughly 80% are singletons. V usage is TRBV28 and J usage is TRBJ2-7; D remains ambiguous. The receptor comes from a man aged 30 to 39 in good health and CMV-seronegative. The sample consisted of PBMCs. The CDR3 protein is CASRLAASYEQYF. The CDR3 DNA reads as TGTGCCAGCCGACTGGCAGCCTCCTACGAGCAGTACTTC. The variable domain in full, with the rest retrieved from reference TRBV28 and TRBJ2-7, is DVKVTQSSRYLVKRTGEKVFLECVQDMDHENMFWYRQDPGLGLRLIYFSYDVKMKEKGDIPEGYSVSREKKERFSLILESASTNQTSMYLCASRLAASYEQYFGPGTRLTVT.